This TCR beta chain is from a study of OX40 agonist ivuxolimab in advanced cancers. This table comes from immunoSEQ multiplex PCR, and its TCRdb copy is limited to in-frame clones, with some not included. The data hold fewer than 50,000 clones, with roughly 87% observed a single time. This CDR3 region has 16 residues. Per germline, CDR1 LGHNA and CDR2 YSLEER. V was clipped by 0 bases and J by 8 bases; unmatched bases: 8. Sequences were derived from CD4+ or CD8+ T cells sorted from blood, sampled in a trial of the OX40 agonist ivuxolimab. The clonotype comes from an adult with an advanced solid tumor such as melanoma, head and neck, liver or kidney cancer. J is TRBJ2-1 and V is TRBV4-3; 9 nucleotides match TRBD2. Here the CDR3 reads CASSQEPGLAADEQFF. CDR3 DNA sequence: TGCGCCAGCAGCCAAGAACCGGGACTAGCAGCCGATGAGCAGTTCTTC.